Described below is a single TCR beta chain sequence and its context. Its antigen remains unknown. The CDR3 consists of 15 residues. V was clipped by 7 bases and J by 5 bases, with 20 bases between them. CDR1 and CDR2 from the germline V gene are SNHLY and FYNNEI. Any history of autoimmune disease or systemic immunosuppression disqualified patients. Assay: immunoSEQ multiplex PCR; the TCRdb copy retains only in-frame clones and omits some. The top ten clones hold about 1.7% of a sample with around 50,000 clones, 80% to 90% of them seen once. The data were taken from a study of OX40 agonist ivuxolimab in advanced cancers. On the study more broadly: Patients received ivuxolimab, an intravenous treatment, every 2 weeks at 0.01 to 10 mg/kg. Previous treatment with anti-PD-1, anti-PD-L1 or anti-CTLA-4 therapy was allowed; under 50% had received some.

Notes on the study in general: Low normalized clonal expansion also occurred in some nonresponding patients.

The specimen comprised CD4+ or CD8+ T cells sorted from blood, sampled in a trial of the OX40 agonist ivuxolimab. The TCR originated in an adult with an advanced solid tumor such as melanoma, head and neck, liver or kidney cancer. The rearrangement joins TRBV2 to TRBJ2-5; a possible D gene is TRBD2 (5 bases). CDR3 sequence reads: CASTRPGGGPETQYF. The DNA for the CDR3 is TGTGCCAGCACCCGCCCCGGTGGAGGCCCCGAGACCCAGTACTTC.